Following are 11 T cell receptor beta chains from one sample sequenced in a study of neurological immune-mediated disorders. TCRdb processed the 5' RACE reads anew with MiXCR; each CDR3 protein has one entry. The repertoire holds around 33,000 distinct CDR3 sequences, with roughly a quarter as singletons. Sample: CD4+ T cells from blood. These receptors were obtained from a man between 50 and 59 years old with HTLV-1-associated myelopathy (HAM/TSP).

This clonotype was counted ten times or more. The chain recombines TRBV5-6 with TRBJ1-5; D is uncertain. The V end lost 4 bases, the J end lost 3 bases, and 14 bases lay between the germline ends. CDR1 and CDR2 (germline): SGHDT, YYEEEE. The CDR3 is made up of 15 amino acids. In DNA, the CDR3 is TGTGCCAGCAGCCCAGGACGGCTTACCAATCAGCCCCAGCATTTT. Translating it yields CASSPGRLTNQPQHF.

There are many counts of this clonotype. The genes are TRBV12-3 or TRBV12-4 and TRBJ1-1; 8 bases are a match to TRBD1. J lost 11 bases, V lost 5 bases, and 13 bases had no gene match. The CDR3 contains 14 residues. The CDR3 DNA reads TGTGCCAGCAGTAAACAGGGGGTGCAGGTTATGGCTTTCTTT. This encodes CASSKQGVQVMAFF.

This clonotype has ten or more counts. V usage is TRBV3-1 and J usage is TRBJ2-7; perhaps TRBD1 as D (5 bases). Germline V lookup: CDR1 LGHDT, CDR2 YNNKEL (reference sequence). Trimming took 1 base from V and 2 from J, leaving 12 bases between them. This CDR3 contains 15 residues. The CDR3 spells CASSQGHRTTYEQYF. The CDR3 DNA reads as TGTGCCAGCAGCCAAGGTCACAGGACAACCTACGAGCAGTACTTC.

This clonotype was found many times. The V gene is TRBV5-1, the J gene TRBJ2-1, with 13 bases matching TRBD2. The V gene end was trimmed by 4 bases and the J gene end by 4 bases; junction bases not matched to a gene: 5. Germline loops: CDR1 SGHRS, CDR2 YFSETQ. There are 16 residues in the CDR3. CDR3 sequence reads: CASSPLTSGGYNEQFF. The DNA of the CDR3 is TGCGCCAGCAGCCCTTTGACTAGCGGGGGGTACAATGAGCAGTTCTTC.

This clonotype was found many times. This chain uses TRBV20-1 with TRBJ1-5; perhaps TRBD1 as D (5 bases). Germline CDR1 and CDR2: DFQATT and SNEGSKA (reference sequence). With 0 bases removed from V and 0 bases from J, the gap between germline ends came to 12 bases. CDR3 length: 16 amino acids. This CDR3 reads CSARDFQGFSNQPQHF. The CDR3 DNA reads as TGCAGTGCTAGAGACTTTCAGGGCTTTAGCAATCAGCCCCAGCATTTT.

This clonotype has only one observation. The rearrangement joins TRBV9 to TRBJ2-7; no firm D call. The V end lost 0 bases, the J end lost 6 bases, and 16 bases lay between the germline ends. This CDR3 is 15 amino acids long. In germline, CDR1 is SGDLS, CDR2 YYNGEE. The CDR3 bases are TGTGCCAGCAGCGTAGATTGGGGAAGCCCCGGCGAGCAGTACTTC. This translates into CASSVDWGSPGEQYF.

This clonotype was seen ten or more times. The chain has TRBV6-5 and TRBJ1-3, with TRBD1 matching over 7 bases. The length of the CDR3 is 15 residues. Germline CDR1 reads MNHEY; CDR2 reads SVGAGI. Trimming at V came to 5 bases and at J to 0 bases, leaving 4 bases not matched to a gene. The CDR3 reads CASSQDRYSGNTIYF. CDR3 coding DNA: TGTGCCAGCAGTCAGGACAGGTACTCTGGAAACACCATATATTTT.

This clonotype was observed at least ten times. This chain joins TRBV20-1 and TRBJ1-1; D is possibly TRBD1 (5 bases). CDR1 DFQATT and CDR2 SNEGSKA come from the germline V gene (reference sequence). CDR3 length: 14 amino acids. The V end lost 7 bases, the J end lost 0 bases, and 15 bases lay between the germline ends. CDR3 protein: CSGKKKTVNTEAFF. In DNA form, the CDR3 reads TGCAGTGGTAAAAAAAAGACAGTGAACACTGAAGCTTTCTTT.

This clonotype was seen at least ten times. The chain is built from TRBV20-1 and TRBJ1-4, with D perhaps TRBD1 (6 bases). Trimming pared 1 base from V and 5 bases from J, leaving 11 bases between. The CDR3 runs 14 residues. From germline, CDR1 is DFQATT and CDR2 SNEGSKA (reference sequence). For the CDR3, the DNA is TGCAGTGCTAGAGGAGACAGGACAAATGAAAAACTGTTTTTT. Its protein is CSARGDRTNEKLFF.

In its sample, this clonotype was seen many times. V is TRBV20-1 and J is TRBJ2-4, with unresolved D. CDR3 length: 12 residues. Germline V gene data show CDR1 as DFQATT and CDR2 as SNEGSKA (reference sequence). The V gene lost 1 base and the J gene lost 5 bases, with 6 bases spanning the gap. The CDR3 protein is CSARGLENIQYF. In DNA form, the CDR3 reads TGCAGTGCTAGAGGGCTAGAAAACATTCAGTACTTC.

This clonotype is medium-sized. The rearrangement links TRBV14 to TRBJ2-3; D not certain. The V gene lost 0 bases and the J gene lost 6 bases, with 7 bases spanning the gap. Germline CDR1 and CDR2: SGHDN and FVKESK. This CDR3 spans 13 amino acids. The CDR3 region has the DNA TGTGCCAGCAGCCAAGATCTTATGGATACGCAGTATTTT. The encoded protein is CASSQDLMDTQYF.